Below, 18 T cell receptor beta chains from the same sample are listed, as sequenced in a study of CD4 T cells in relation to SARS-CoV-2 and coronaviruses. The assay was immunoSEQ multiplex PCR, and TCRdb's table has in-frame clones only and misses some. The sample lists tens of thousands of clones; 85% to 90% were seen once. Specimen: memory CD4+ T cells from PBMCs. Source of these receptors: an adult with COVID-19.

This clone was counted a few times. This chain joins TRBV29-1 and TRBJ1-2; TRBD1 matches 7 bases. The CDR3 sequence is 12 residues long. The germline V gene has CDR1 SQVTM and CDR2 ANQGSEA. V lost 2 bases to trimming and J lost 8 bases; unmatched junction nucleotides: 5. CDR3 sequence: CSVEPGGNGYTF. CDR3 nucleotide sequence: TGCAGCGTTGAACCAGGGGGGAACGGCTACACCTTC.

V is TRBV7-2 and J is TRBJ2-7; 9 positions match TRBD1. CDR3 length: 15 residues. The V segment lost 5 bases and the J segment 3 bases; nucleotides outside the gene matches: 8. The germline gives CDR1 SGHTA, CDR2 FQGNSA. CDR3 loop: CASSPVTGQGYEQYF. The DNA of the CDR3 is TGTGCCAGCAGCCCCGTTACGGGACAGGGCTACGAGCAGTACTTC.

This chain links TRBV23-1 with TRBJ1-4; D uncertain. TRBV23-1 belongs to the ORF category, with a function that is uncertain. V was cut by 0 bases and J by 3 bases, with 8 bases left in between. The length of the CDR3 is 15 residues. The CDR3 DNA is TGCGCCAGCAGTCAATCCCCGGGGTCTAATGAAAAACTGTTTTTT. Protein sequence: CASSQSPGSNEKLFF.

The CDR3 nucleotides read TGTGCCAGCAGTGCGGGGATTAACTATGGCTACACCTTC. Translating it yields CASSAGINYGYTF. The chain links TRBV25-1 to TRBJ1-2; D not resolved. CDR3 size: 13 residues. V lost 4 bases and J lost 1, with 7 bases in between. CDR1 and CDR2 from the germline V gene are MGHDK and SYGVNS.

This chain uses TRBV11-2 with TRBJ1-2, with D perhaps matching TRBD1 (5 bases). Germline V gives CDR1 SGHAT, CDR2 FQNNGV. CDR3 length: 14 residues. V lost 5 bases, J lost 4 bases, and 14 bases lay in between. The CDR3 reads CASSVYWGGYGYTF. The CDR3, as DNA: TGTGCCAGCAGCGTATATTGGGGGGGCTATGGCTACACCTTC.

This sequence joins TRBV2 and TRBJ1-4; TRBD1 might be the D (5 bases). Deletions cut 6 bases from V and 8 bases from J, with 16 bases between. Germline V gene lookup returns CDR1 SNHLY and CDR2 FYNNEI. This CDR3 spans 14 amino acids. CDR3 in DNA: TGTGCCAGCAGGGCGACAGTCCTAGGGGAAAAACTGTTTTTT. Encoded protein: CASRATVLGEKLFF.

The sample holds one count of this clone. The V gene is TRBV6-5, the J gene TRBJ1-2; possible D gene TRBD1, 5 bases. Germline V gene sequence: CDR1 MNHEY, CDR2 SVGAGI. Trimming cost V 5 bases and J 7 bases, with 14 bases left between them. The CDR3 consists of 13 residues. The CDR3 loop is CASSRQGFGGYTF. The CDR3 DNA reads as TGTGCCAGCAGTCGGCAGGGCTTTGGTGGCTACACCTTC.

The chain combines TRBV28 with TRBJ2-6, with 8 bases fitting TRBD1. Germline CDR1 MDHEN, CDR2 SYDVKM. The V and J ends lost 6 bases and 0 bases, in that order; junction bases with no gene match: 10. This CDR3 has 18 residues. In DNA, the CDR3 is TGTGCCAGCAGCCGTCAGGGGGCAGGTGGCTCTGGGGCCAACGTCCTGACTTTC. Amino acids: CASSRQGAGGSGANVLTF.

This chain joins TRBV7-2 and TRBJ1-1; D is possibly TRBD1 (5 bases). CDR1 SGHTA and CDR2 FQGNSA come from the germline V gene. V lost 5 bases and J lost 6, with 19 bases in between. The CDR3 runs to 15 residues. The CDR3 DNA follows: TGTGCCAGCAGCGAAGACGGACGGATGGGGGCTGAAGCTTTCTTT. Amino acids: CASSEDGRMGAEAFF.

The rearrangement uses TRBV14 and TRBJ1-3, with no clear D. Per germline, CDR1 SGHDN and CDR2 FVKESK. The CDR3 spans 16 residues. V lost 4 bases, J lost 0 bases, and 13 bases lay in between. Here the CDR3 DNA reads TGTGCCAGCAGCCGCCCCGGGAGATACTCTGGAAACACCATATATTTT. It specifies CASSRPGRYSGNTIYF.

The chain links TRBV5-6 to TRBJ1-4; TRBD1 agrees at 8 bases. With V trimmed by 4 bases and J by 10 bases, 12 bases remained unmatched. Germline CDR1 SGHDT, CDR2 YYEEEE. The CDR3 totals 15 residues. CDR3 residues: CASSRRDRPDGKLFF. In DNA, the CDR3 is TGTGCCAGCAGCAGGCGGGACAGGCCAGATGGAAAACTGTTTTTT. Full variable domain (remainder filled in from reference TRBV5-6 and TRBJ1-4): DAGVTQSPTHLIKTRGQQVTLRCSPKSGHDTVSWYQQALGQGPQFIFQYYEEEERQRGNFPDRFSGHQFPNYSSELNVNALLLGDSALYLCASSRRDRPDGKLFFGSGTQLSVL.

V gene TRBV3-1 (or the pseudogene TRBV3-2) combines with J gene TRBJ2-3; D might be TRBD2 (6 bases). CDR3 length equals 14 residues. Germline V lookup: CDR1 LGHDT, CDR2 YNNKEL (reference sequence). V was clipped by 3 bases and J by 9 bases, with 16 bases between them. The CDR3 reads CASSHYTAAGTQYF. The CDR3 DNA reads TGTGCCAGCAGCCATTACACAGCCGCGGGGACGCAGTATTTT.

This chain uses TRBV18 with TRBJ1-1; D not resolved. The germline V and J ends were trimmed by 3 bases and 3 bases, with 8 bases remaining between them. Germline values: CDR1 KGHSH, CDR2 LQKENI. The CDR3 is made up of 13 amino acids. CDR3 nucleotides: TGTGCCAGCTCACCGATTATAGACACTGAAGCTTTCTTT. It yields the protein CASSPIIDTEAFF. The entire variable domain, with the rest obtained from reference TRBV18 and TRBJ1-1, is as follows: NAGVMQNPRHLVRRRGQEARLRCSPMKGHSHVYWYRQLPEEGLKFMVYLQKENIIDESGMPKERFSAEFPKEGPSILRIQQVVRGDSAAYFCASSPIIDTEAFFGQGTRLTVV.

The CDR3 loop reads CASSIESGQNYEQYF. In DNA form, the CDR3 reads TGTGCCAGTAGTATAGAGTCGGGACAGAATTACGAGCAGTACTTC. The J gene is TRBJ2-7, the V gene TRBV19; 7 bases align to TRBD1. The CDR3 is 15 amino acids. V dropped 0 bases and J dropped 4; count of bases not matched to a gene: 6. Germline CDR1 and CDR2: LNHDA and SQIVND (reference sequence).

The CDR3 protein is CASSEMGLLDEQFF. The CDR3 DNA reads as TGTGCCAGCAGTGAAATGGGACTCCTCGATGAGCAGTTCTTC. V usage is TRBV6-1 and J usage is TRBJ2-1; weak D call: TRBD2 (6 bases). V gave up 2 bases and J gave up 8 bases, with 13 bases separating them. Germline loops: CDR1 MNHNS, CDR2 SASEGT. The CDR3 sequence is 14 residues long.

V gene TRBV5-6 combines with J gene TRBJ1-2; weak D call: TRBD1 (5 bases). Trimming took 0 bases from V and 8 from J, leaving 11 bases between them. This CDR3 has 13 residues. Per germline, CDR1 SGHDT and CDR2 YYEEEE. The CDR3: CASSLGDHKGYTF. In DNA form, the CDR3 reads TGTGCCAGCAGCTTGGGGGACCATAAGGGCTACACCTTC.

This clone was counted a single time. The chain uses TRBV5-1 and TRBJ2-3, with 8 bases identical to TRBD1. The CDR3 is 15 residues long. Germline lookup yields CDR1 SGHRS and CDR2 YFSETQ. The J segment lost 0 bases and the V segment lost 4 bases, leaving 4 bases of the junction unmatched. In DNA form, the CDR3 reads TGCGCCAGCAGCACAGGACAGGGAAGCACAGATACGCAGTATTTT. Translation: CASSTGQGSTDTQYF.

The CDR3 nucleotides read TGTGCCAGCAGCGGTGGGACGGGGAATTTTGCCAAAAACATTCAGTACTTC. It specifies CASSGGTGNFAKNIQYF. This chain connects TRBV7-9 to TRBJ2-4, with D perhaps TRBD1 or TRBD2 (5 bases each). This CDR3 region has 17 residues. The germline gives CDR1 SEHNR, CDR2 FQNEAQ (reference sequence). Trimming stripped 5 bases from V and 1 base from J, with 18 bases between. The full variable domain, rest sourced from reference TRBV7-9 and TRBJ2-4, is DTGVSQNPRHKITKRGQNVTFRCDPISEHNRLYWYRQTLGQGPEFLTYFQNEAQLEKSRLLSDRFSAERPKGSFSTLEIQRTEQGDSAMYLCASSGGTGNFAKNIQYFGAGTRLSVL.